This T cell receptor (beta chain) was sequenced for a study of blood T cell repertoires in COVID-19. About the research overall: The origin of the acute and convalescent COVID-19 samples was the United States, Italy and Spain. Sources were T cells, B-cell-depleted T cells, or PBMCs; the material itself was cDNA or gDNA.

Authors' data handling: Amplification with reference gene primers provided the estimates of nucleated cell counts. Sequenced by immunoSEQ multiplex PCR; TCRdb stores in-frame clones only, minus some. The DNA gave D and trimming, while V, J and clone size come from that table. Here the sample spans about 35,000 clones, approximately 87% being singletons. V was pared by 0 bases and J by 4 bases, with 18 bases between. Germline V gene data show CDR1 as MNHEY and CDR2 as SMNVEV (reference sequence). The CDR3 consists of 17 residues. The chain joins TRBV27 to TRBJ2-5, with TRBD2 as a possible D gene (7 bases). The sequenced material came from peripheral blood. The clonotype originates from a human donor in a cohort sampled during active COVID-19. In DNA form, the CDR3 reads TGTGCCAGCAGTTTATCGGGGCGGGGGCCCGGTTTAGAGACCCAGTACTTC. This translates into CASSLSGRGPGLETQYF.